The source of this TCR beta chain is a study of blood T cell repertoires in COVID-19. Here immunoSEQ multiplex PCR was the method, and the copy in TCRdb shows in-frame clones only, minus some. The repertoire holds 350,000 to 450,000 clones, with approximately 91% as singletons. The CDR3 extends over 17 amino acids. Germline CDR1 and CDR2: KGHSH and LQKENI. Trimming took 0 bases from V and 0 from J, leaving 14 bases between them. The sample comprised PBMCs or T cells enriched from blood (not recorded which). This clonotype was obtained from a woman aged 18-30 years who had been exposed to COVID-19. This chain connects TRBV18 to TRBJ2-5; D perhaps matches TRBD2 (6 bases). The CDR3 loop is CASSPPKAGGHQETQYF. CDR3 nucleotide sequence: TGTGCCAGCTCACCACCGAAAGCCGGGGGACACCAAGAGACCCAGTACTTC. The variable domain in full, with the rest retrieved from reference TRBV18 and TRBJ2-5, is NAGVMQNPRHLVRRRGQEARLRCSPMKGHSHVYWYRQLPEEGLKFMVYLQKENIIDESGMPKERFSAEFPKEGPSILRIQQVVRGDSAAYFCASSPPKAGGHQETQYFGPGTRLLVL.